This T cell receptor beta chain was recovered during a study of tumor-infiltrating lymphocytes in primary liver carcinoma. Across the whole study: Patients, male and female, were 30 to 69 years old.

The CDR3 spans 17 residues. Germline V gene data show CDR1 as SGHAT and CDR2 as FQDESV (reference sequence). A primer matching the constant region was used to make TCR beta cDNA from approximately 0.45 ug of total RNA. ARM-PCR, slightly modified, supplied the TCR beta libraries through three nested multiplex PCR rounds. Each of the first two PCR rounds ran approximately 10 cycles with TRBV1-TRBV30 forward and C-beta reverse primers. TCRdb analysed the multiplex PCR reads with MiXCR anew, one entry per CDR3 protein. The sample records approximately 190,000 distinct CDR3 sequences, around four fifths being singletons. About this clonotype itself: One end of the junction fails to match germline, which may point to a read error.

Co-extracting RNA and DNA was done with roughly 17-34 mg of unsorted bulk tissue as input. The sequence derives from a man aged 35-49 years with primary liver carcinoma and hepatitis B virus infection. Sequenced sample: tumor tissue from primary liver carcinoma. The V call is TRBV11-1, the J call TRBJ2-4; 13 nucleotides match TRBD2. CDR3 residues: CANSSPGTSGTKNIQYF. CDR3 in DNA: TGTGCAAACAGCTCTCCCGGGACTAGCGGGACCAAAAACATTCAATACTTC.